One sample yielded the 2 T cell receptor beta chains listed below, sequenced in a study of blood T cell repertoires in COVID-19. Profiling relied on immunoSEQ multiplex PCR, and the TCRdb table lists in-frame clones only, not all of them. The sample includes 400,000 to 500,000 clones, around nine tenths of them seen just once. The sequencing input was PBMCs or T cells enriched from blood (not recorded which). These receptors were taken from a woman younger than 35 who had been exposed to COVID-19.

The gene calls are TRBV6-5 and TRBJ1-1, with a possible D match to TRBD1 (5 bases). Germline values: CDR1 MNHEY, CDR2 SVGAGI. V shed 11 bases and J shed 7 bases, with 17 bases lying between them. The CDR3 has 12 amino acids. The CDR3 DNA reads as TGTGCCGTGGCGCAGGGATTCGGTGAAGCTTTCTTT. Translating it yields CAVAQGFGEAFF.

This clone was detected only a few times. This specimen includes other DNA sequences encoding the same CDR3. This chain connects TRBV5-1 to TRBJ2-3; a possible D gene is TRBD1 (6 bases). Trimming pared 1 base from V and 3 bases from J, leaving 6 bases between. The CDR3 covers 13 residues. Germline V gives CDR1 SGHRS, CDR2 YFSETQ. This chain's CDR3 is CASSLQGTDTQYF. The CDR3 DNA reads as TGCGCCAGCAGCTTGCAGGGGACAGATACGCAGTATTTT.